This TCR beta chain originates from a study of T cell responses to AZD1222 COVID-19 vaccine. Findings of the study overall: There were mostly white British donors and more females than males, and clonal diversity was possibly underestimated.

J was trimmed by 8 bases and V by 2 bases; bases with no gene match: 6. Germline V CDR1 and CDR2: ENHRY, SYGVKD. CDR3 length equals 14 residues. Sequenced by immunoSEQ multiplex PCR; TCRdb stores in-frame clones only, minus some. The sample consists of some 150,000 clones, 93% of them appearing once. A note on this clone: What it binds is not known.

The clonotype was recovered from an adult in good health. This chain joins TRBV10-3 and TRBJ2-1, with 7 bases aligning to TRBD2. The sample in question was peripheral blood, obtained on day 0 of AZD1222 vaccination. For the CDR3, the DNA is TGTGCCATCAGTGAGAGGCGGGAGCGGGATGAGCAGTTCTTC. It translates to CAISERRERDEQFF.